This T cell receptor (beta chain) was identified during a study of OX40 agonist ivuxolimab in advanced cancers. About the study: The patients' treatment was ivuxolimab, an agonistic anti-OX40 (CD134) antibody. General study results and limits: Among the lowest levels of clonal expansion were found in partial responders at 0.1-3.0 mg/kg. Some of the nonresponding patients also showed low levels of normalized T-cell clonal expansion.

J lost 8 bases, V lost 2 bases, and 5 bases had no gene match. CDR1 and CDR2 from the germline V gene are SGHTA and FQGNSA. The CDR3 spans 13 residues. Sequenced by immunoSEQ multiplex PCR; TCRdb stores in-frame clones only, minus some. The sample comprises 65,000 to 75,000 clones, 85% of which are singletons, and about 0.83% rests with the top ten. This clone showed up just once. Antigen specificity is unknown. The chain is built from TRBV7-2 and TRBJ1-2; 7 positions agree with TRBD1. The sample in question was CD4+ or CD8+ T cells sorted from blood, obtained in a trial of the OX40 agonist ivuxolimab. The TCR comes from an adult with an advanced solid tumor such as melanoma, head and neck, liver or kidney cancer. The CDR3 sequence is CASSLTGVRGYTF. CDR3 nucleotide sequence: TGTGCCAGCAGCTTAACAGGGGTCCGAGGCTACACCTTC.